The 21 T cell receptor beta chains listed next were all sequenced from one sample in a study of beta chain features in type 1 diabetes. Expressed TCRB transcripts were sequenced, since all the RNA that had been isolated was reverse transcribed. TCRdb's table, derived via immunoSEQ multiplex PCR, lists solely in-frame clones and lacks some. Among about 930,000 clones listed, under 20% were seen once. Sequenced material: naive CD4+ T cells from blood. Receptors originate from a young woman in good health.

The chain combines TRBV9 with TRBJ2-2; TRBD2 aligns across 7 bases. Germline assignment: CDR1 SGDLS and CDR2 YYNGEE. V was pared by 0 bases and J by 7 bases, with 6 bases of the junction left unmatched. The CDR3 is 15 residues long. The CDR3 reads CASSVAGLAVGELFF. Here the CDR3 DNA reads TGTGCCAGCAGCGTAGCCGGCCTAGCGGTCGGGGAGCTGTTTTTT.

V and J are TRBV7-9 and TRBJ2-1, with D tentatively TRBD1 (6 bases). This CDR3 spans 16 amino acids. With 5 bases removed from V and 2 bases from J, the gap between germline ends came to 16 bases. Germline loops: CDR1 SEHNR, CDR2 FQNEAQ (reference sequence). CDR3 sequence (DNA): TGTGCCAGCAGCCCTCTCGGAAAGGGGGCCTACAATGAGCAGTTCTTC. This sequence encodes CASSPLGKGAYNEQFF.

This clone appeared many times. This specimen includes other DNA sequences encoding the same CDR3. The J gene is TRBJ2-5, the V gene TRBV6-6; D unclear. CDR3 length equals 11 residues. Germline V lookup: CDR1 MNHNY, CDR2 SVGAGI (reference sequence). V was shortened by 2 bases and J by 5 bases, with 3 bases between the two germline ends. The CDR3 spells CASSYGETQYF. The CDR3 nucleotides read TGTGCCAGCAGTTACGGGGAGACCCAGTACTTC.

This clone has only a few counts. The gene calls are TRBV7-2 and TRBJ2-7; the match to TRBD2 covers 8 bases. The CDR3 length is 15 residues. The germline gives CDR1 SGHTA, CDR2 FQGNSA. Trimming at V came to 5 bases and at J to 1 base, leaving 7 bases not matched to a gene. CDR3 loop: CASSPGGGRSYEQYF. For the CDR3, the DNA is TGTGCCAGCAGCCCCGGGGGCGGGAGGTCCTACGAGCAGTACTTC.

The J gene is TRBJ2-1, the V gene TRBV7-9, with a possible D match to TRBD2 (6 bases). The V gene's germline CDR1 is SEHNR and CDR2 FQNEAQ (reference sequence). This CDR3 spans 13 amino acids. Between the trimmed V and J ends, which lost 7 bases and 5 bases, there was a span of 12 bases. CDR3 sequence reads: CASIKAGNNEQFF. CDR3 DNA sequence: TGTGCCAGCATTAAGGCGGGAAACAATGAGCAGTTCTTC. The full variable domain, completed using reference TRBV7-9 and TRBJ2-1, is DTGVSQNPRHKITKRGQNVTFRCDPISEHNRLYWYRQTLGQGPEFLTYFQNEAQLEKSRLLSDRFSAERPKGSFSTLEIQRTEQGDSAMYLCASIKAGNNEQFFGPGTRLTVL.

This clone occurred a few times. The gene calls are TRBV10-3 and TRBJ2-3; D not certain. The CDR3 consists of 16 residues. Germline CDR1 and CDR2: ENHRY and SYGVKD. V gave up 2 bases and J gave up 0 bases, with 12 bases separating them. The CDR3 loop reads CAISELVGVSTDTQYF. The CDR3 DNA is TGTGCCATCAGTGAGCTGGTAGGAGTAAGCACAGATACGCAGTATTTT.

This clone was counted once. The rearrangement joins TRBV7-2 to TRBJ1-1; D remains unclear. The V gene lost 5 bases and the J gene lost 0 bases, with 13 bases spanning the gap. The CDR3 extends over 15 amino acids. The germline CDR1 and CDR2 sequences are SGHTA and FQGNSA. The DNA for the CDR3 is TGTGCCAGCAGCCAACTAGGGCTGATGAACACTGAAGCTTTCTTT. Its protein is CASSQLGLMNTEAFF.

This clone was observed a handful of times. This specimen includes other DNA sequences encoding the same CDR3. The chain combines TRBV20-1 with TRBJ2-1; possibly TRBD1 for D (6 bases). The V end was cut by 3 bases, the J end by 6 bases, with 6 bases between. There are 11 residues in the CDR3. Per the germline V gene, CDR1 is DFQATT and CDR2 is SNEGSKA (reference sequence). In DNA, the CDR3 is TGCAGTGCTAGGGGGGCCAATGAGCAGTTCTTC. Translated, it gives CSARGANEQFF.

This chain joins TRBV19 and TRBJ2-1; perhaps TRBD2 as D (6 bases). Germline lookup yields CDR1 LNHDA and CDR2 SQIVND (reference sequence). V was cut by 5 bases and J by 6 bases, with 11 bases left in between. This CDR3 has 13 amino acids. The CDR3 loop is CASSPRGINEQFF. The CDR3 region has the DNA TGTGCCAGTAGTCCACGGGGGATCAATGAGCAGTTCTTC.

This clone came up a few times. The chain combines TRBV25-1 with TRBJ2-7; 8 bases are shared with TRBD1. Germline V gene sequence: CDR1 MGHDK, CDR2 SYGVNS. The CDR3 covers 13 residues. V was clipped by 6 bases and J by 2 bases; unmatched bases: 3. CDR3 coding DNA: TGTGCCAGCAGAGAACAGGGGGCCTACGAGCAGTACTTC. Encoded protein: CASREQGAYEQYF.

This sequence joins TRBV19 and TRBJ1-1, with D tentatively TRBD1 (5 bases). Between the trimmed V and J ends, which lost 5 bases and 3 bases, there was a span of 10 bases. Germline CDR1 and CDR2: LNHDA and SQIVND (reference sequence). The CDR3 has 13 amino acids. The CDR3 loop reads CASSYDSHTEAFF. CDR3 nucleotide sequence: TGTGCCAGTAGTTATGACAGTCACACTGAAGCTTTCTTT.

This clone has more than one count but fewer than ten. The V gene is TRBV10-3, the J gene TRBJ2-1, with D possibly TRBD1 on 6 matching bases. Germline CDR1 reads ENHRY; CDR2 reads SYGVKD. CDR3 length: 15 residues. The V gene lost 5 bases and the J gene lost 5 bases, with 16 bases spanning the gap. This chain's CDR3 is CAISKQGVRDNEQFF. CDR3 DNA: TGTGCCATCAGTAAACAGGGAGTGAGAGACAATGAGCAGTTCTTC.

In its sample, this clone was seen a few times. The gene calls are TRBV7-9 and TRBJ2-2; the D is unclear. The CDR3 contains 14 residues. Germline-derived CDR1 and CDR2 are SEHNR and FQNEAQ (reference sequence). V lost 0 bases and J 7 bases, leaving 9 bases between the germline ends. In nucleotides, the CDR3 is TGTGCCAGCAGCTTAGCCCGTACGTTCGGGGAGCTGTTTTTT. Its protein is CASSLARTFGELFF.

The table lists this clone with a few counts. The chain combines TRBV15 with TRBJ1-2; D remains unclear. CDR3 length: 14 amino acids. Germline-derived CDR1 and CDR2 are LNHNV and YYDKDF (reference sequence). With 5 bases removed from V and 6 bases from J, the gap between germline ends came to 16 bases. The CDR3 here is CATSFHGHLDGYTF. The CDR3 bases are TGTGCCACCAGCTTCCACGGCCATTTGGATGGCTACACCTTC. The full variable domain, completed using reference TRBV15 and TRBJ1-2, is DAMVIQNPRYQVTQFGKPVTLSCSQTLNHNVMYWYQQKSSQAPKLLFHYYDKDFNNEADTPDNFQSRRPNTSFCFLDIRSPGLGDTAMYLCATSFHGHLDGYTFGSGTRLTVV.

V gene TRBV7-9 combines with J gene TRBJ2-2; 7 positions agree with TRBD1. The germline gives CDR1 SEHNR, CDR2 FQNEAQ (reference sequence). V was clipped by 6 bases and J by 5 bases; unmatched bases: 9. The CDR3 spans 15 residues. The CDR3 loop is CASSITGVRTGELFF. For the CDR3, the DNA is TGTGCCAGCAGTATAACAGGGGTTCGGACCGGGGAGCTGTTTTTT.

The gene calls are TRBV9 and TRBJ1-2, with 7 bases aligning to TRBD1. CDR3 length: 13 residues. Germline V CDR1 and CDR2: SGDLS, YYNGEE. V trimming: 4 bases; J trimming: 3 bases; junction bases outside the gene matches: 3. Here the CDR3 DNA reads TGTGCCAGCAGCACGGACAGGCACTATGGCTACACCTTC. As protein: CASSTDRHYGYTF.

This chain links TRBV11-1 with TRBJ2-7; 7 bases match TRBD2. CDR1 and CDR2 from the germline V gene are SGHAT and FQDESV (reference sequence). This CDR3 is 14 amino acids long. The V gene end was trimmed by 3 bases and the J gene end by 7 bases; junction bases not matched to a gene: 9. This chain's CDR3 is CASSFGGSIREQYF. DNA for the CDR3: TGTGCCAGCAGCTTCGGGGGGAGCATAAGAGAGCAGTACTTC.

Only a few counts were recorded for this clone. CDR3 nucleotides: TGTGCCAGCAGCCAAGCGATAAAGGACGACGAGCAGTACTTC. Its protein product is CASSQAIKDDEQYF. The V call is TRBV4-2, the J call TRBJ2-7, with no clear D. V was pared by 1 base and J by 5 bases, with 12 bases between. Germline CDR1 reads LGHNA; CDR2 reads YNFKEQ. The CDR3 covers 14 residues.

This clone was counted only a few times. The rearrangement uses TRBV29-1 and TRBJ2-7, with TRBD2 matching 8 bases. Trimming took 4 bases from V and 3 from J; bases not matched to a gene: 11. Germline V gives CDR1 SQVTM, CDR2 ANQGSEA. The CDR3 is made up of 15 amino acids. The CDR3 DNA sequence: TGCAGCGTTGGAACGGGTAGCGGGGAATACTACGAGCAGTACTTC. Its protein is CSVGTGSGEYYEQYF.

The chain has TRBV2 and TRBJ2-1; 9 positions match TRBD2. The germline gives CDR1 SNHLY, CDR2 FYNNEI. The V segment lost 4 bases and the J segment 4 bases; nucleotides outside the gene matches: 8. This CDR3 spans 16 amino acids. Here the CDR3 reads CASSAFGTSTYNEQFF. The DNA of the CDR3 is TGTGCCAGCAGTGCTTTCGGGACTAGCACTTACAATGAGCAGTTCTTC.

The rearrangement joins TRBV9 to TRBJ2-5; D gene unclear. The V gene's germline CDR1 is SGDLS and CDR2 YYNGEE. This CDR3 is 13 amino acids long. V lost 4 bases and J lost 2, with 9 bases in between. The CDR3 nucleotides are TGTGCCAGCAGCCCACATGGGCAAGAGACCCAGTACTTC. It codes for CASSPHGQETQYF.